The 19 T cell receptor beta chains in this list originate from one sample, sequenced in a study of yellow fever vaccine responses in identical twins listed by TCRdb under 2018. Libraries were constructed by RT-PCR. The data were produced on an Illumina HiSeq 2500. The public reads were run again by TCRdb, first through fastp at Q25 and then through MiXCR, and only productive beta chains were kept. Duplicate CDR3 protein sequences are folded into a single record with the most common DNA and genes. The sample contains 1,300 or so distinct CDR3 sequences, roughly 84% of them found a single time. The ten largest clones represent approximately 7% of the sample. The sample here was T cells from blood (PBMCs), unsorted or a sorted subset (not recorded which), taken before or after yellow fever vaccination (not recorded which). All receptors come from a woman aged 18 to 35 who received the yellow fever vaccine. Donor details come from another sample of the same person, matched by shared clones.

The V gene is TRBV4-1, the J gene TRBJ1-1, with D possibly being TRBD1 (5 bases). CDR1 and CDR2 (germline): MGHRA, YSYEKL. Between the trimmed V and J ends, which lost 0 bases and 0 bases, there was a span of 8 bases. CDR3 length: 15 amino acids. The CDR3 region is CASSQEAGMNTEAFF. The CDR3 nucleotides are TGCGCCAGCAGCCAAGAGGCAGGGATGAACACTGAAGCTTTCTTT.

The chain employs TRBV27 and TRBJ2-1, with D possibly being TRBD1 (5 bases). Germline loops: CDR1 MNHEY, CDR2 SMNVEV (reference sequence). The CDR3 has 13 amino acids. With 0 bases removed from V and 10 bases from J, the gap between germline ends came to 10 bases. The CDR3 DNA follows: TGTGCCAGCAGTTTATCGATAGGGGCGGAGCAGTTCTTC. Protein product: CASSLSIGAEQFF.

The chain couples TRBV6-2 or TRBV6-3 to TRBJ2-7, with 12 bases fitting TRBD2. V dropped 0 bases and J dropped 3; count of bases not matched to a gene: 3. Germline loops: CDR1 MNHEY, CDR2 SVGEGT. CDR3 size: 16 residues. As DNA, the CDR3 is TGTGCCAGCAGTTACTCCCGGACTAGCGGGAACTACGAGCAGTACTTC. It translates to CASSYSRTSGNYEQYF.

V and J are TRBV30 and TRBJ1-2; D may be TRBD1 (6 bases). Trimming took off 6 bases at V and 5 bases at J, with 19 bases between the two ends. The CDR3 has 14 residues. In germline, CDR1 is GTSNPN, CDR2 SVGIG (reference sequence). The CDR3 sequence: CACSRWDTGYGYTF. The DNA for the CDR3 is TGTGCCTGTTCTCGTTGGGACACCGGATATGGCTACACCTTC.

The chain couples TRBV4-3 to TRBJ2-1, with D unclear. CDR1 and CDR2 (germline): LGHNA, YSLEER. This CDR3 is built from 12 residues. V was shortened by 4 bases and J by 10 bases, with 11 bases between the two germline ends. The CDR3 DNA is TGCGCCAGCAGCCTAGGCCGTGAGGAGCAGTTCTTC. As protein: CASSLGREEQFF.

This chain joins TRBV5-1 and TRBJ2-3, with 13 bases aligning to TRBD2. V trimming: 7 bases; J trimming: 7 bases; junction bases outside the gene matches: 12. Per germline, CDR1 SGHRS and CDR2 YFSETQ. The length of the CDR3 is 16 residues. This chain's CDR3 is CASGWKTSGGMNTQYF. The CDR3 region has the DNA TGCGCCAGCGGCTGGAAGACTAGCGGGGGGATGAATACGCAGTATTTT.

The rearrangement joins TRBV7-6 to TRBJ1-1; D is unresolved. Trimming cost V 2 bases and J 5 bases, with 12 bases left between them. The CDR3 runs to 14 residues. The germline gives CDR1 SGHVS, CDR2 FNYEAQ. The chain's CDR3 is CASSLLAGGTEAFF. The CDR3 region has the DNA TGTGCCAGCAGCTTATTGGCAGGAGGGACTGAAGCTTTCTTT.

The chain joins TRBV4-2 to TRBJ2-7; no clear D. The germline CDR1 and CDR2 sequences are LGHNA and YNFKEQ. The V gene lost 2 bases and the J gene lost 2 bases, with 16 bases spanning the gap. This CDR3 spans 16 amino acids. The CDR3, as DNA: TGTGCCAGCAGCCAACTCGGGCCCGACGGACCCTACGAGCAGTACTTC. Translating it yields CASSQLGPDGPYEQYF.

The chain carries TRBV16 and TRBJ2-7; D unresolved. V was pared by 0 bases and J by 6 bases, with 9 bases between. This CDR3 spans 13 amino acids. The germline V gene has CDR1 KGHSY and CDR2 FQNENV. The CDR3 loop reads CASSQSEAAEQYF. The CDR3 DNA reads TGTGCCAGCAGCCAATCCGAGGCGGCCGAGCAGTACTTC.

The chain employs TRBV11-3 and TRBJ2-1; D gene unclear. CDR3 length: 16 residues. In germline, CDR1 is SGHNT, CDR2 YENEEA. With 1 base removed from V and 0 bases from J, the gap between germline ends came to 10 bases. CDR3 sequence: CASSLGGRSSYNEQFF. DNA for the CDR3: TGTGCCAGCAGCTTAGGAGGTCGAAGCTCCTACAATGAGCAGTTCTTC.

The gene calls are TRBV6-1 and TRBJ1-2; no firm D call. The V and J ends lost 6 bases and 7 bases respectively, with 15 bases between them. The CDR3 spans 13 residues. Germline V gene lookup returns CDR1 MNHNS and CDR2 SASEGT. CDR3 sequence (DNA): TGTGCCAGCAGGTCCCCGGACCGTGTTGGCTACACCTTC. Amino acids: CASRSPDRVGYTF.

V usage is TRBV6-5 and J usage is TRBJ2-3; tentatively, D is TRBD1 (7 bases). Per germline, CDR1 MNHEY and CDR2 SVGAGI. The CDR3 runs 16 residues. Trimming cost V 4 bases and J 2 bases, with 16 bases left between them. CDR3 bases: TGTGCCAGCAGTTCAGTGGCGGGACAGTACACAGATACGCAGTATTTT. Translated: CASSSVAGQYTDTQYF.

The rearrangement uses TRBV4-1 and TRBJ1-3; no clear D. The CDR3 extends over 14 amino acids. Between the trimmed V and J ends, which lost 6 bases and 8 bases, there was a span of 17 bases. Germline CDR1 reads MGHRA; CDR2 reads YSYEKL. CDR3 loop: CASRLNLKGDTIYF. CDR3 DNA: TGCGCCAGCAGACTCAACCTTAAGGGAGACACCATATATTTT.

The V call is TRBV10-3, the J call TRBJ2-1, with 15 bases fitting TRBD2. Looked up from germline, CDR1 is ENHRY and CDR2 is SYGVKD. The CDR3 consists of 16 residues. V shed 6 bases and J 5 bases; nucleotides not matched to a gene: 5. CDR3 region: CAIRRTSGRADNEQFF. CDR3 nucleotides: TGTGCCATCAGGCGGACTAGCGGGAGGGCCGACAATGAGCAGTTCTTC.

The chain recombines TRBV28 with TRBJ2-3; perhaps TRBD2 as D (6 bases). CDR1 is MDHEN, CDR2 SYDVKM, per germline. The CDR3 totals 16 residues. V lost 6 bases to trimming and J lost 2 bases, with 18 bases between them. CDR3 sequence: CASSPAGDGATDTQYF. CDR3 bases: TGTGCCAGCAGCCCAGCGGGCGATGGAGCCACAGATACGCAGTATTTT.

J is TRBJ2-7 and V is TRBV6-5, with D maybe TRBD1 (6 bases). V was shortened by 4 bases and J by 2 bases, with 12 bases between the two germline ends. Germline V gene sequence: CDR1 MNHEY, CDR2 SVGAGI. This CDR3 contains 14 residues. The CDR3 bases are TGTGCCAGCAGTTTCCGGGACATCCCCTACGAGCAGTACTTC. Its translation: CASSFRDIPYEQYF.

This clonotype was detected only once. The gene calls are TRBV11-2 and TRBJ2-3, with 10 nucleotides matching TRBD2. The length of the CDR3 is 14 residues. Per germline, CDR1 SGHAT and CDR2 FQNNGV. The V segment lost 5 bases and the J segment 4 bases; nucleotides outside the gene matches: 3. Here the CDR3 DNA reads TGTGCCAGCAGCGCTAGCGGGAGCGCAGATACGCAGTATTTT. Translating it yields CASSASGSADTQYF.

This clonotype was seen just once. The chain carries TRBV7-3 and TRBJ2-2; D unclear. The CDR3 runs 16 residues. V lost 1 base and J 1 base, leaving 10 bases between the germline ends. Per germline, CDR1 SGHTA and CDR2 FQGTGA. CDR3 in DNA: TGTGCCAGCAGCTTAAGTAACAGACTGAACACCGGGGAGCTGTTTTTT. This translates into CASSLSNRLNTGELFF.

The chain uses TRBV11-3 and TRBJ2-1; TRBD2 is a possible D gene (6 bases). Germline V lookup: CDR1 SGHNT, CDR2 YENEEA. Trimming pared 2 bases from V and 15 bases from J, leaving 20 bases between. The CDR3 runs 14 residues. CDR3 DNA: TGTGCCAGCAGCTTACATTTAAATAGCGGCAGGTTGTTCTTC. This encodes CASSLHLNSGRLFF.